A selection of T cell receptor beta chains follows, all from one sample in a study of cytomegalovirus exposure and HLA in healthy donors. Sequencing used immunoSEQ multiplex PCR; TCRdb keeps in-frame clones, though not all of them. The table has some 150,000 clones, around 84% seen once. Sequencing was performed on PBMCs. Receptors originate from a boy younger than 10 in good health and CMV-seronegative. The CDR3 runs from the conserved cysteine through the conserved F or W. D genes are given only for firm matches. Clone size appears in some rows only: once, few, many, or a class for an expanded clone.

d_gene: TRBD1
v_gene: TRBV19
abundance: -
j_gene: TRBJ1-3
CDR3aa: CASSKLSDRAFSGNTIYF
CDR3nt: TGTGCCAGTAGTAAGCTTTCGGACAGGGCTTTCTCCGGAAACACCATATATTTT

d_gene: TRBD1
v_gene: TRBV5-4
abundance: -
j_gene: TRBJ2-3
CDR3aa: CASSFGTGRSTDTQYF
CDR3nt: TGTGCCAGCAGCTTCGGGACAGGCAGAAGCACAGATACGCAGTATTTT

d_gene: -
v_gene: TRBV4-1
abundance: -
j_gene: TRBJ1-5
CDR3aa: CASSQVTGSPGNQPQHF
CDR3nt: TGCGCCAGCAGCCAAGTCACAGGGTCCCCCGGGAATCAGCCCCAGCATTTT

d_gene: TRBD1
v_gene: TRBV19
abundance: -
j_gene: TRBJ2-2
CDR3aa: CASSDRGREFNTGELFF
CDR3nt: TGTGCCAGCTCAGACAGGGGGCGAGAGTTCAACACCGGGGAGCTGTTTTTT

d_gene: TRBD2
v_gene: TRBV5-4
abundance: -
j_gene: TRBJ2-3
CDR3aa: CASSLGLAGVDTQYF
CDR3nt: TGTGCCAGCAGTTTAGGACTAGCGGGGGTAGATACGCAGTATTTT

d_gene: -
v_gene: TRBV7-6
abundance: -
j_gene: TRBJ2-7
CDR3aa: CASSPKGRVSYEQYF
CDR3nt: TGTGCCAGCAGCCCAAAAGGCAGGGTCTCCTACGAGCAGTACTTC

d_gene: TRBD1
v_gene: TRBV5-8
abundance: -
j_gene: TRBJ1-1
CDR3aa: CASSWDRSNTEAFF
CDR3nt: TGTGCCAGCAGCTGGGACAGATCTAACACTGAAGCTTTCTTT

d_gene: -
v_gene: TRBV6-1
abundance: -
j_gene: TRBJ2-5
CDR3aa: CASSRRGGRETQYF
CDR3nt: TGTGCCAGCAGTCGGCGAGGCGGGCGGGAGACCCAGTACTTC

d_gene: TRBD2
v_gene: TRBV5-4
abundance: -
j_gene: TRBJ2-7
CDR3aa: CASSPTSERSYEQYF
CDR3nt: TGTGCCAGCAGCCCGACTAGCGAGCGCTCCTACGAGCAGTACTTC

d_gene: -
v_gene: TRBV4-1
abundance: -
j_gene: TRBJ2-5
CDR3aa: CASSQDQSGGLGGETQYF
CDR3nt: TGCGCCAGCAGCCAAGATCAGTCTGGGGGCCTAGGGGGAGAGACCCAGTACTTC

d_gene: TRBD2
v_gene: TRBV7-8
abundance: -
j_gene: TRBJ2-7
CDR3aa: CASSSSLGGLGSEQYF
CDR3nt: TGTGCCAGCAGCTCATCGTTGGGAGGGTTAGGATCCGAGCAGTACTTC

d_gene: -
v_gene: TRBV4-1
abundance: -
j_gene: TRBJ2-7
CDR3aa: CASSQGGTTSYEQYF
CDR3nt: TGCGCCAGCAGCCAAGGCGGGACGACCTCCTACGAGCAGTACTTC

d_gene: -
v_gene: TRBV6-1
abundance: -
j_gene: TRBJ1-6
CDR3aa: CASSEFWVDRGSPLHF
CDR3nt: TGTGCCAGCAGTGAATTTTGGGTGGACCGGGGTTCACCCCTCCACTTT

d_gene: -
v_gene: TRBV10-3
abundance: -
j_gene: TRBJ1-2
CDR3aa: CAISELGLNRANGYTF
CDR3nt: TGTGCCATCAGTGAGTTAGGATTGAACAGGGCCAATGGCTACACCTTC

d_gene: TRBD2
v_gene: TRBV27
abundance: -
j_gene: TRBJ2-6
CDR3aa: CASSLFPSGSFGSGANVLTF
CDR3nt: TGTGCCAGCAGTTTATTTCCTAGCGGGAGTTTTGGCTCTGGGGCCAACGTCCTGACTTTC

d_gene: -
v_gene: TRBV6-5
abundance: -
j_gene: TRBJ2-5
CDR3aa: CASSYSRREETQYF
CDR3nt: TGTGCCAGCAGTTACTCGAGACGGGAAGAGACCCAGTACTTC

d_gene: TRBD2
v_gene: TRBV5-1
abundance: -
j_gene: TRBJ2-7
CDR3aa: CASSLWTSGGALEQYF
CDR3nt: TGCGCCAGCAGCCTTTGGACTAGCGGGGGGGCCCTCGAGCAGTACTTC

d_gene: TRBD1
v_gene: TRBV5-1
abundance: -
j_gene: TRBJ1-2
CDR3aa: CASSLSRTPGQKLYGYTF
CDR3nt: TGCGCCAGCAGCCTCTCCCGAACTCCGGGACAGAAACTCTATGGCTACACCTTC

d_gene: TRBD1
v_gene: TRBV4-2
abundance: -
j_gene: TRBJ1-2
CDR3aa: CASSQDRPGQGYGYTF
CDR3nt: TGTGCCAGCAGCCAAGATCGGCCGGGACAGGGCTATGGCTACACCTTC

d_gene: -
v_gene: TRBV29-1
abundance: -
j_gene: TRBJ2-1
CDR3aa: CSVEKGTAYNEQFF
CDR3nt: TGCAGCGTTGAAAAAGGTACAGCCTACAATGAGCAGTTCTTC

d_gene: -
v_gene: TRBV19
abundance: -
j_gene: TRBJ1-5
CDR3aa: CASSRGSYGNQPQHF
CDR3nt: TGTGCCAGTAGTAGAGGGAGTTATGGCAATCAGCCCCAGCATTTT

d_gene: -
v_gene: TRBV9
abundance: -
j_gene: TRBJ2-7
CDR3aa: CASSAQLVTHEQYF
CDR3nt: TGTGCCAGCAGCGCCCAGCTAGTTACCCACGAGCAGTACTTC

d_gene: -
v_gene: TRBV5-4
abundance: -
j_gene: TRBJ2-1
CDR3aa: CASSLGPYNEQFF
CDR3nt: TGTGCCAGCAGCTTGGGGCCCTACAATGAGCAGTTCTTC

d_gene: TRBD1
v_gene: TRBV6-6
abundance: -
j_gene: TRBJ2-1
CDR3aa: CASSYARDRGDEQFF
CDR3nt: TGTGCCAGCAGTTACGCGAGGGACAGGGGCGATGAGCAGTTCTTC

d_gene: -
v_gene: TRBV12-2
abundance: -
j_gene: TRBJ1-1
CDR3aa: CASRLDHRGQGGGTEAFF
CDR3nt: TGTGCAAGTCGCTTAGATCATAGGGGACAGGGAGGTGGTACTGAAGCTTTCTTT

d_gene: TRBD1
v_gene: TRBV10-3
abundance: -
j_gene: TRBJ1-1
CDR3aa: CAISSQGGTEAFF
CDR3nt: TGTGCCATTTCCTCCCAGGGGGGCACTGAAGCTTTCTTT

d_gene: TRBD2
v_gene: TRBV7-8
abundance: -
j_gene: TRBJ2-5
CDR3aa: CASSLTPSGVRETQYF
CDR3nt: TGTGCCAGCAGCTTAACTCCGAGCGGGGTTAGAGAGACCCAGTACTTC

d_gene: TRBD1
v_gene: TRBV7-8
abundance: once
j_gene: TRBJ2-5
CDR3aa: CASSRDRGGETQYF
CDR3nt: TGTGCCAGCAGCCGAGACAGGGGGGGAGAGACCCAGTACTTC

d_gene: -
v_gene: TRBV7-2
abundance: once
j_gene: TRBJ1-5
CDR3aa: CASSRDRQYSNQPQHF
CDR3nt: TGTGCCAGCAGCCGTGACAGACAATATAGCAATCAGCCCCAGCATTTT

d_gene: TRBD2
v_gene: TRBV11-2
abundance: -
j_gene: TRBJ2-1
CDR3aa: CASSSIAGLAGGYNEQFF
CDR3nt: TGTGCCAGCAGTTCTATAGCGGGACTAGCGGGGGGGTACAATGAGCAGTTCTTC

d_gene: -
v_gene: TRBV9
abundance: -
j_gene: TRBJ2-2
CDR3aa: CASSPGTGELFF
CDR3nt: TGTGCCAGCAGCCCCGGCACCGGGGAGCTGTTTTTT

d_gene: TRBD1
v_gene: TRBV6-5
abundance: -
j_gene: TRBJ2-1
CDR3aa: CASSEDRGNEQFF
CDR3nt: TGTGCCAGCAGTGAAGACAGGGGTAATGAGCAGTTCTTC

d_gene: TRBD1
v_gene: TRBV6-1
abundance: -
j_gene: TRBJ2-2
CDR3aa: CASSARQGPGELFF
CDR3nt: TGTGCCAGCAGTGCAAGACAGGGTCCCGGGGAGCTGTTTTTT

d_gene: TRBD1
v_gene: TRBV9
abundance: -
j_gene: TRBJ2-7
CDR3aa: CASSVALQGAVSEQYF
CDR3nt: TGTGCCAGCAGCGTAGCCCTTCAGGGGGCGGTCTCCGAGCAGTACTTC

d_gene: -
v_gene: TRBV19
abundance: -
j_gene: TRBJ1-1
CDR3aa: CASSISRAKNTEAFF
CDR3nt: TGTGCCAGTAGTATTTCCAGGGCCAAGAACACTGAAGCTTTCTTT

d_gene: -
v_gene: TRBV18
abundance: -
j_gene: TRBJ2-2
CDR3aa: CASSPSSGPHTGELFF
CDR3nt: TGTGCCAGCTCACCTTCAAGCGGCCCACACACCGGGGAGCTGTTTTTT

d_gene: TRBD2
v_gene: TRBV2
abundance: -
j_gene: TRBJ2-1
CDR3aa: CASRSLAVTYNEQFF
CDR3nt: TGTGCCAGCAGGTCACTAGCGGTAACCTACAATGAGCAGTTCTTC

d_gene: TRBD1
v_gene: TRBV9
abundance: -
j_gene: TRBJ1-1
CDR3aa: CASSVVTQGGQAFF
CDR3nt: TGTGCCAGCAGCGTAGTGACTCAGGGGGGTCAAGCTTTCTTT

d_gene: -
v_gene: TRBV14
abundance: -
j_gene: TRBJ2-7
CDR3aa: CASSQGQRREQYF
CDR3nt: TGTGCCAGCAGCCAAGGACAGAGGCGCGAGCAGTACTTC

d_gene: -
v_gene: TRBV4-3
abundance: few
j_gene: TRBJ1-1
CDR3aa: CASSQDPGEPYTEAFF
CDR3nt: TGCGCCAGCAGCCAAGATCCCGGGGAACCTTACACTGAAGCTTTCTTT

d_gene: -
v_gene: TRBV7-9
abundance: -
j_gene: TRBJ2-3
CDR3aa: CASSFRAGDSTDTQYF
CDR3nt: TGTGCCAGCAGCTTTCGGGCAGGGGATAGCACAGATACGCAGTATTTT